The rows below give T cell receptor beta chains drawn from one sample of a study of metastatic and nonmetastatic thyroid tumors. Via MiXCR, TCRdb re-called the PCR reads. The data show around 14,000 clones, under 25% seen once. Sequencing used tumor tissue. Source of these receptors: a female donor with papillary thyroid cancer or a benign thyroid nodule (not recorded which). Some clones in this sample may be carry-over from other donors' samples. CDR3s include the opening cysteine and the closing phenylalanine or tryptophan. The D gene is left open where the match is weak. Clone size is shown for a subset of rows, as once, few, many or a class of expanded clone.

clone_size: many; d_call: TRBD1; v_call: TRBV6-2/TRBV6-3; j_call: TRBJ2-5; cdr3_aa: CASARSRGQVTQYF; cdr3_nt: TGTGCCAGCGCAAGAAGCCGCGGACAGGTGACCCAGTACTTC
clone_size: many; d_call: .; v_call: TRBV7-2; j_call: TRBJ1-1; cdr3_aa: CASSSLKTTEAFF; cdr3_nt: TGTGCCAGCAGCTCCCTTAAAACGACTGAAGCTTTCTTT
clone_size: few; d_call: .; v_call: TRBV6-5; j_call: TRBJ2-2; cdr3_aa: CASSHCQGGVTGELFF; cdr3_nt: TGTGCCAGCAGTCACTGTCAGGGGGGAGTAACAGGCGAGCTGTTTTTT
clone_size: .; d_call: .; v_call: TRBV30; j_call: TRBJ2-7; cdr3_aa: CAWSVLGLRDGEQYF; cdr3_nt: TGTGCCTGGAGTGTACTTGGGTTAAGGGATGGCGAGCAGTACTTC
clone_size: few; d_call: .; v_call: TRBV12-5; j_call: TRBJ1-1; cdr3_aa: CASGLDGSEAFF; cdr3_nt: TGTGCTAGTGGTTTGGATGGTAGTGAAGCTTTCTTT
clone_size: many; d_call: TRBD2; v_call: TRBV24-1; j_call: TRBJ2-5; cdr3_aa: CATSSFTSGRAEETQYF; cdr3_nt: TGTGCCACCAGTAGTTTCACTAGCGGGAGGGCCGAAGAGACCCAGTACTTC
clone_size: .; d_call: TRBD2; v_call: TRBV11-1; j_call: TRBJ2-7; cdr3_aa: CASSYATGSGRASYEQYF; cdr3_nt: TGTGCCAGCAGCTATGCTACCGGTAGCGGGAGGGCATCCTACGAGCAGTACTTC
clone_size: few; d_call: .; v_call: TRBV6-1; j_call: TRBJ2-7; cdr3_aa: CASHLTGRGIVSYEQYF; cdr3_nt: TGTGCCAGCCATTTAACGGGCCGGGGTATCGTTAGCTACGAGCAGTACTTC
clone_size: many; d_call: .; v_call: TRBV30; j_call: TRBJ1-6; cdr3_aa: CAWSVREESPLHF; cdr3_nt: TGTGCCTGGAGTGTACGGGAGGAGTCACCCCTCCACTTT
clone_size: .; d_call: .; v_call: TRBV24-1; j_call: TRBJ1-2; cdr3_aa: CATSDRIYGYTF; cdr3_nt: TGTGCCACCAGTGACCGGATCTATGGCTACACCTTC
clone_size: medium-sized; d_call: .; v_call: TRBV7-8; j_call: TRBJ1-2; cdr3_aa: CASSSRPGPSYGYTF; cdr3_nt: TGTGCCAGCAGCTCGCGCCCCGGCCCTAGCTATGGCTACACCTTC
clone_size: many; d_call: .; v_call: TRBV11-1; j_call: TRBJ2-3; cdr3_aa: CASSLNSASPSTDTQYF; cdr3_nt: TGTGCCAGCAGCCTTAACAGCGCTAGCCCCTCCACAGATACGCAGTATTTT
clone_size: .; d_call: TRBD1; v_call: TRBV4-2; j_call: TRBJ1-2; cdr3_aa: CACSGTGASRMGYGYTF; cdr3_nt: TGTGCCTGCAGCGGGACAGGGGCTTCGCGCATGGGCTATGGCTACACCTTC
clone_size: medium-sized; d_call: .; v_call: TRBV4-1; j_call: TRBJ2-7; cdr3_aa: CASSQGEQYEQYF; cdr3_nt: TGCGCCAGCAGCCAGGGGGAGCAATACGAGCAGTACTTC
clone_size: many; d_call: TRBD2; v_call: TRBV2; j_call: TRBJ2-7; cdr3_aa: CASRPGLASYEQYF; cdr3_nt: TGTGCCAGCAGGCCGGGACTAGCGAGCTACGAGCAGTACTTC
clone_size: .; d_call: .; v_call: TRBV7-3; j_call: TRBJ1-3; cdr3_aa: CASSARDDSGNTIYF; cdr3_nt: TGTGCCAGCAGTGCCAGGGACGACTCTGGAAACACCATATATTTT
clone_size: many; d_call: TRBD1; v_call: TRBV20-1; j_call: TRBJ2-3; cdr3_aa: CSARPGGDTQYF; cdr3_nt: TGCAGTGCTAGACCAGGGGGAGATACGCAGTATTTT
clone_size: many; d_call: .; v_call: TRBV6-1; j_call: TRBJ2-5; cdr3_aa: CASSGSVGYQETQYF; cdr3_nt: TGTGCCAGCAGTGGTTCGGTGGGGTACCAAGAGACCCAGTACTTC
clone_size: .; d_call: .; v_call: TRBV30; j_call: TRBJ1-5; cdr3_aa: CAWNTGTTNSEPQHF; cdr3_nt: TGTGCCTGGAACACCGGGACAACAAACTCGGAGCCCCAGCATTTT
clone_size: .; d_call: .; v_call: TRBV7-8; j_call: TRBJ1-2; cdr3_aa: CASRDGALDYGYTF; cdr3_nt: TGTGCCAGCAGGGACGGAGCCCTTGACTATGGCTACACCTTC
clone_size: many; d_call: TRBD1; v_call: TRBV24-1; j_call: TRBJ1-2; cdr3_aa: CATSGTGTGDYGYTF; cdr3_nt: TGTGCCACCAGTGGGACCGGGACAGGGGACTATGGCTACACCTTC
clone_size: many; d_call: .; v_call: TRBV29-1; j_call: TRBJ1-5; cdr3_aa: CSVESGRDQPQHF; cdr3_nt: TGCAGCGTTGAGTCGGGGCGGGATCAGCCCCAGCATTTT
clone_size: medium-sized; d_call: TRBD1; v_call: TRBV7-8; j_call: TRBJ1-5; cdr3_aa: CASSLGDSANQPQHF; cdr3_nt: TGTGCCAGCAGCTTAGGGGACAGCGCAAATCAGCCCCAGCATTTT
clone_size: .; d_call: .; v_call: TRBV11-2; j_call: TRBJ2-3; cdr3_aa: CASTLTTVGIGDTQYF; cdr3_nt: TGTGCCAGCACCCTGACAACAGTGGGTATTGGGGATACGCAGTATTTT
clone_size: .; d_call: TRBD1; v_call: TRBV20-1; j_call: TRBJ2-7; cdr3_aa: CSARTPGQGVYEQYF; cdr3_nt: TGCAGTGCAAGAACCCCAGGACAGGGGGTCTACGAGCAGTACTTC
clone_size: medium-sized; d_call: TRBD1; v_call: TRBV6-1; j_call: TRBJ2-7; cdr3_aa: CASSEGTGGSYEQYF; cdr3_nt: TGTGCCAGCAGTGAAGGGACAGGGGGCTCCTACGAGCAGTACTTC
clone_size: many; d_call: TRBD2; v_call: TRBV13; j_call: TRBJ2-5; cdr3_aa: CASSFAGGEETQYF; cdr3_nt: TGTGCCAGCAGCTTTGCGGGAGGTGAAGAGACCCAGTACTTC
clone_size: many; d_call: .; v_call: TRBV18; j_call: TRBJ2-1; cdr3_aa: CASSPVHSDNNEQFF; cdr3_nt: TGTGCCAGCTCCCCGGTTCACTCCGACAACAATGAGCAGTTCTTC
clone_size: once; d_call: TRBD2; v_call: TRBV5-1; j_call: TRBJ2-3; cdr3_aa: CASSIGLAVYTQYF; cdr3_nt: TGCGCCAGCAGCATAGGACTAGCGGTGTATACGCAGTATTTT
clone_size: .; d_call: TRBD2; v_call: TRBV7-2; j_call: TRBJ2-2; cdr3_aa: CASSKQRGIGELFF; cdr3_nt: TGTGCCAGCAGCAAACAGCGGGGGATCGGGGAGCTGTTTTTT
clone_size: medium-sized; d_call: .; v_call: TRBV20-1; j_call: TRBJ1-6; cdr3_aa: CSARSPGWDSPLHF; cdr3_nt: TGCAGTGCTAGATCGCCAGGATGGGATTCACCCCTCCACTTT
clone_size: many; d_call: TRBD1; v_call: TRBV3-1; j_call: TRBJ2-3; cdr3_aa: CASSRQGSDTQYF; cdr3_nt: TGTGCCAGCAGCCGACAGGGCTCAGATACGCAGTATTTT
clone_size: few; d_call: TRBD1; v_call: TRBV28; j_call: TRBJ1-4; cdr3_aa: CASRGDSGGKLFF; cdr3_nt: TGTGCCAGCAGGGGGGACAGTGGCGGAAAACTGTTTTTT
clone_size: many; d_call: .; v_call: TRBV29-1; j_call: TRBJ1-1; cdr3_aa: CSVVGTPGTEAFF; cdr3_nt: TGCAGCGTTGTTGGGACACCGGGCACTGAAGCTTTCTTT
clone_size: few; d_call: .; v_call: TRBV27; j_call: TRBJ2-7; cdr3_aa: CASSLSRATVSYEQYF; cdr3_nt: TGTGCCAGCAGTTTATCGAGAGCGACAGTTTCCTACGAGCAGTACTTC
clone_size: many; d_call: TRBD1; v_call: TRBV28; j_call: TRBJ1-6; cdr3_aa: CASSSAGGTGSLSTNSPLHF; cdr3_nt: TGTGCCAGCAGTTCGGCGGGCGGGACAGGATCCTTAAGTACAAATTCACCCCTCCACTTT